The clone carrying this T cell receptor beta chain was found many times. The CDR3 loop spans 15 amino acids. Germline V gene sequence: CDR1 SEHNR, CDR2 FQNEAQ (reference sequence). The V gene end was trimmed by 5 bases and the J gene end by 2 bases; junction bases not matched to a gene: 7. This specimen belongs to a study of blood T cell repertoires in COVID-19. The assay was immunoSEQ multiplex PCR, and TCRdb's table has in-frame clones only and misses some. The sample records 200,000 or so clones, roughly 88% being singletons. The receptor's source is a middle-aged man with COVID-19, enrolled during active disease. The sample consisted of peripheral blood. The rearrangement joins TRBV7-9 to TRBJ2-5; TRBD1 matches 8 bases. CDR3 sequence: CASSDRQGRQETQYF. The CDR3 DNA follows: TGTGCCAGCAGCGACAGACAGGGGCGGCAAGAGACCCAGTACTTC.